This TCR beta chain was observed in a study of cytomegalovirus exposure and HLA in healthy donors. Broader study findings: Reports indicated that the classifier achieved high specificity and sensitivity in diagnosing cytomegalovirus status.

The data were produced by immunoSEQ multiplex PCR, yet TCRdb's version contains in-frame clones alone and is incomplete. The sample shows under 300,000 clones, around 86% of them seen only once. Germline CDR1 reads LNHDA; CDR2 reads SQIVND (reference sequence). The CDR3 is made up of 13 amino acids. Trimming left V 2 bases short and J 3 bases short, with 8 bases between. Comment on this clone: The antigen remains undetermined.

The sequenced material came from PBMCs. The rearrangement links TRBV19 to TRBJ2-7; D perhaps matches TRBD2 (6 bases). The receptor was isolated from a woman aged 25 to 39 in good health and CMV-seropositive. The CDR3 nucleotides read TGTGCCAGTAGTATACGGGGGTTCTACGAGCAGTACTTC. Translating it yields CASSIRGFYEQYF.